The next 18 T cell receptor beta chains were all read from a single sample in a study of T cells in Graves' hyperthyroidism and ophthalmopathy. TCR beta CDR3 regions were amplified from RNA transcripts. A first-round RT-PCR of the TCR CDR3 used the HTBI primer set. TCRdb fed the multiplex PCR reads into MiXCR, producing one record per CDR3 protein. The table includes some 550,000 distinct CDR3 sequences, 20% to 25% detected once. The specimen sequenced was blood. These receptors came from a man aged 18 to 35 with Graves' hyperthyroidism.

This chain connects TRBV6-2 or TRBV6-3 to TRBJ2-5; D might be TRBD2 (6 bases). From germline, CDR1 is MNHEY and CDR2 SVGEGT. This CDR3 spans 14 amino acids. Trimming took 4 bases from V and 3 from J, leaving 12 bases between them. The CDR3 is CASSSASGEETQYF. The DNA for the CDR3 is TGTGCCAGCAGTTCCGCCTCGGGAGAAGAGACCCAGTACTTC.

In this sample, this clonotype turned up many times. The chain joins TRBV27 to TRBJ2-5, with D possibly matching TRBD2 (6 bases). Germline CDR1 MNHEY, CDR2 SMNVEV (reference sequence). This CDR3 region has 14 residues. Trimming removed 5 bases from V and 5 bases from J, with 15 bases in between. CDR3: CASSPLGRGETQYF. DNA for the CDR3: TGTGCCAGCAGTCCGCTTGGCCGGGGGGAGACCCAGTACTTC.

This clonotype has at least ten counts. V is TRBV28 and J is TRBJ1-1, with 10 bases identical to TRBD1. V was clipped by 7 bases and J by 4 bases; unmatched bases: 15. The CDR3 contains 17 residues. CDR1 is MDHEN and CDR2 is SYDVKM in the germline V gene. The CDR3 reads CASTRGVTGGWGTEAFF. The CDR3 DNA sequence: TGTGCCAGCACTAGGGGGGTGACAGGGGGCTGGGGCACTGAAGCTTTCTTT. Using reference TRBV28 and TRBJ1-1 for the parts outside the CDR3, the full variable domain is DVKVTQSSRYLVKRTGEKVFLECVQDMDHENMFWYRQDPGLGLRLIYFSYDVKMKEKGDIPEGYSVSREKKERFSLILESASTNQTSMYLCASTRGVTGGWGTEAFFGQGTRLTVV.

In this sample, this clonotype turned up many times. CDR3 nucleotides: TGTGCCAGCAGTGTGATGAAGAACACCGGGGAGCTGTTTTTT. This translates into CASSVMKNTGELFF. V usage is TRBV6-4 and J usage is TRBJ2-2; D uncertain. Germline V gene sequence: CDR1 MRHNA, CDR2 SNTAGT. The germline V and J ends were trimmed by 4 bases and 1 base, with 7 bases remaining between them. The CDR3 has 14 residues.

This clonotype was detected ten times or more. This chain uses TRBV30 with TRBJ1-3; no reliable D call. V lost 3 bases and J 4 bases, leaving 7 bases between the germline ends. Germline V gene data show CDR1 as GTSNPN and CDR2 as SVGIG (reference sequence). There are 12 residues in the CDR3. The CDR3, as DNA: TGTGCCTGGAGCCAACTCGGAAACACCATATATTTT. This codes for CAWSQLGNTIYF. Supplemented by reference TRBV30 and TRBJ1-3, the full variable domain reads SQTIHQWPATLVQPVGSPLSLECTVEGTSNPNLYWYRQAAGRGLQLLFYSVGIGQISSEVPQNLSASRPQDRQFILSSKKLLLSDSGFYLCAWSQLGNTIYFGEGSWLTVV.

V gene TRBV30 combines with J gene TRBJ1-1; D might be TRBD1 (6 bases). The V gene's germline CDR1 is GTSNPN and CDR2 SVGIG (reference sequence). CDR3 length: 12 amino acids. Trimming left V 5 bases short and J 1 base short, with 8 bases between. CDR3 coding DNA: TGTGCCTGGTGGACAGCGAACACTGAAGCTTTCTTT. Translated: CAWWTANTEAFF.

There are many counts of this clonotype. The V call is TRBV5-1, the J call TRBJ1-1; 9 bases agree with TRBD1. V lost 1 base, J lost 3 bases, and 7 bases stayed unmatched. Germline CDR1 SGHRS, CDR2 YFSETQ. The CDR3 runs 16 residues. Written as DNA, the CDR3 is TGCGCCAGCAGCTTGATGACAGGGGGTTTGGACACTGAAGCTTTCTTT. Translation: CASSLMTGGLDTEAFF.

This clonotype was observed a handful of times. V usage is TRBV6-1 and J usage is TRBJ1-1; TRBD1 agrees at 8 bases. The V segment lost 8 bases and the J segment 4 bases; nucleotides outside the gene matches: 18. This CDR3 is built from 17 residues. Germline V gene sequence: CDR1 MNHNS, CDR2 SASEGT. CDR3 coding DNA: TGTGCCAGCTCCGACGCAGGGGGCTTAACCCGAGGCACTGAAGCTTTCTTT. Protein product: CASSDAGGLTRGTEAFF.

This clonotype was detected a few times. The chain employs TRBV11-1 and TRBJ1-5; TRBD1 might be the D (6 bases). Germline CDR1 reads SGHAT; CDR2 reads FQDESV (reference sequence). V dropped 1 base and J dropped 0 bases, with 19 bases sitting between them. This CDR3 is 19 amino acids long. The CDR3 sequence: CASSLGRGSAGYSNQPQHF. The CDR3 nucleotides are TGTGCCAGCAGCTTAGGAAGGGGGTCGGCAGGTTATAGCAATCAGCCCCAGCATTTT.

This clonotype was seen many times. The chain uses TRBV28 and TRBJ1-2, with D possibly TRBD1 on 6 matching bases. The CDR3 sequence is 13 residues long. Trimming removed 2 bases at V and 5 bases at J, with 9 bases between. Germline loops: CDR1 MDHEN, CDR2 SYDVKM. The CDR3 protein is CASSLGTPYGYTF. The CDR3, as DNA: TGTGCCAGCAGTTTAGGGACACCGTATGGCTACACCTTC.

This clonotype was recorded at least ten times. This rearrangement joins TRBV6-5 to TRBJ2-7; maybe TRBD1 (5 bases). Trimming removed 3 bases at V and 0 bases at J, with 12 bases between. This CDR3 spans 15 amino acids. Germline V gene lookup returns CDR1 MNHEY and CDR2 SVGAGI. CDR3 coding DNA: TGTGCCAGCAGTTATGGGGCAGAGGTCTCCTACGAGCAGTACTTC. Its protein is CASSYGAEVSYEQYF.

The chain links TRBV18 to TRBJ1-2; no reliable D call. Trimming removed 4 bases at V and 5 bases at J, with 8 bases between. This CDR3 has 12 residues. Germline lookup yields CDR1 KGHSH and CDR2 LQKENI. The CDR3 protein is CASSLQWYGYTF. CDR3 nucleotides: TGTGCCAGCTCACTCCAATGGTATGGCTACACCTTC.

This clonotype was observed at least ten times. The chain couples TRBV20-1 to TRBJ1-5; 8 positions agree with TRBD1. CDR1 is DFQATT and CDR2 is SNEGSKA in the germline V gene (reference sequence). The V gene end was trimmed by 3 bases and the J gene end by 4 bases; junction bases not matched to a gene: 8. This CDR3 is 15 amino acids long. This CDR3 reads CSASATGGRNQPQHF. CDR3 in DNA: TGCAGTGCTAGTGCTACAGGGGGTCGGAATCAGCCCCAGCATTTT.

This clonotype was recorded many times. The J gene is TRBJ2-5, the V gene TRBV30; a weak D match, TRBD2 (5 bases). The CDR3 loop spans 13 amino acids. Trimming took 3 bases from V and 0 from J, leaving 8 bases between them. Germline assignment: CDR1 GTSNPN and CDR2 SVGIG (reference sequence). In nucleotides, the CDR3 is TGTGCCTGGAGACGAGGGTACCAAGAGACCCAGTACTTC. Residues: CAWRRGYQETQYF.

This clonotype came up many times. The rearrangement links TRBV30 to TRBJ1-2, with D uncertain. Trimming stripped 3 bases from V and 0 bases from J, with 11 bases between. Per germline, CDR1 GTSNPN and CDR2 SVGIG (reference sequence). The CDR3 covers 14 residues. The CDR3 DNA reads TGTGCCTGGAGATCGGTCGGGGCTAACTATGGCTACACCTTC. Residues: CAWRSVGANYGYTF. The variable domain in full, with the rest retrieved from reference TRBV30 and TRBJ1-2, is SQTIHQWPATLVQPVGSPLSLECTVEGTSNPNLYWYRQAAGRGLQLLFYSVGIGQISSEVPQNLSASRPQDRQFILSSKKLLLSDSGFYLCAWRSVGANYGYTFGSGTRLTVV.

This clonotype was detected many times. The chain is built from TRBV6-5 and TRBJ1-1; D unclear. The CDR3 covers 15 residues. Germline V gene data show CDR1 as MNHEY and CDR2 as SVGAGI. V was pared by 2 bases and J by 1 base, with 11 bases between. CDR3 sequence: CASSYRFSPNTEAFF. CDR3 bases: TGTGCCAGCAGTTACCGTTTTTCGCCGAACACTGAAGCTTTCTTT.

This clonotype appeared many times. The chain links TRBV7-9 to TRBJ2-5; possibly TRBD2 for D (5 bases). CDR1 is SEHNR and CDR2 is FQNEAQ in the germline V gene (reference sequence). V lost 8 bases and J lost 5, with 12 bases in between. The length of the CDR3 is 12 residues. The CDR3 coding sequence is TGTGCCAGCTCCTACACGGGGGAGACCCAGTACTTC. It is translated as CASSYTGETQYF.

This clonotype has just a few counts. CDR3 protein: CAWSVEPTNTGELFF. The CDR3 region has the DNA TGTGCCTGGAGTGTAGAGCCGACGAACACCGGGGAGCTGTTTTTT. The chain combines TRBV30 with TRBJ2-2; D not resolved. The CDR3 totals 15 residues. CDR1 GTSNPN and CDR2 SVGIG come from the germline V gene (reference sequence). Trimming stripped 0 bases from V and 0 bases from J, with 8 bases between.